This is a list of T cell receptor beta chains from one sample in a study of T cell changes during pregnancy in multiple sclerosis. Here immunoSEQ multiplex PCR was the method, and the copy in TCRdb shows in-frame clones only, minus some. The table includes some 48,000 clones, 95% detected once. Sequencing used CD8+ T cells from peripheral blood mononuclear cells, obtained in the first trimester of pregnancy. The receptors shown here come from a female donor with multiple sclerosis, enrolled in a pregnancy study. CDR3s include the opening cysteine and the closing phenylalanine or tryptophan. D genes are given only for firm matches. The size field is filled for only some rows; it gives once, few, many or a size class.

clone_size,j_call,v_call,d_call,cdr3_nt,cdr3_aa
.,TRBJ2-1,TRBV4-3,TRBD2,TGCGCCAGCAGCCAAGATCGTCGGACTAGCGGGAGCGTAGATGAGCAGTTCTTC,CASSQDRRTSGSVDEQFF
.,TRBJ2-1,TRBV11-3,TRBD2,TGTGCCAGCAGCTTAGTGTCTAGCGGTTGGAATGAGCAGTTCTTC,CASSLVSSGWNEQFF
.,TRBJ2-5,TRBV9,TRBD2,TGTGCCAGCAGCGGCGGGGGGACTAGCGGGCAAGAGACCCAGTACTTC,CASSGGGTSGQETQYF
.,TRBJ2-7,TRBV13,TRBD1,TGTGCCAGCAGCTCAGGGGACAGGCCCTACGAGCAGTACTTC,CASSSGDRPYEQYF
.,TRBJ2-1,TRBV4-2,TRBD2,TGTGCCAGCAGCCAAAGACTAGCCCTCGCTGGAATTGAGCAGTTCTTC,CASSQRLALAGIEQFF
.,TRBJ2-7,TRBV5-1,.,TGCGCCAGCAGCTTTGCAGGTGCCTACGAGCAGTACTTC,CASSFAGAYEQYF
few,TRBJ1-5,TRBV28,.,TGTGCCATTAGAGGGAGGGAGGTCAATCAGCCCCAGCATTTT,CAIRGREVNQPQHF
.,TRBJ2-3,TRBV10-3,TRBD2,TGTGCCACCAGCGGAGGGGGGACTAGCGGCCCCAGTTCGGATACGCAGTATTTT,CATSGGGTSGPSSDTQYF
.,TRBJ2-2,TRBV5-1,.,TGCGCCAGCAGCCCGACTAACGACGGTAACACCGGGGAGCTGTTTTTT,CASSPTNDGNTGELFF
.,TRBJ1-1,TRBV4-1,.,TGCGCCAGCAGCCAAGGTTTTGGAGGGGACACTGAAGCTTTCTTT,CASSQGFGGDTEAFF
.,TRBJ1-5,TRBV4-1,.,TGCGCCAGCAGCCAAGTTAGGGGTAGCAATCAGCCCCAGCATTTT,CASSQVRGSNQPQHF
.,TRBJ2-1,TRBV5-3,TRBD2,TGTGCCAGAAGCGGGGGGACTAGCGGGAGGGCCCATGAGCAGTTCTTC,CARSGGTSGRAHEQFF
.,TRBJ1-4,TRBV10-3,.,TGTGCCATCAGTGTGGAGGGAACAACTAATGAAAAACTGTTTTTT,CAISVEGTTNEKLFF
.,TRBJ2-1,TRBV15,TRBD2,TGTGCCACCAGCAGAGCGGCGGGAGGTGGGGATGAGCAGTTCTTC,CATSRAAGGGDEQFF
.,TRBJ2-1,TRBV27,TRBD2,TGTGCCAGCAAACTAGCGGGAGGGCCCGGCGGCGATGAGCAGTTCTTC,CASKLAGGPGGDEQFF
once,TRBJ2-2,TRBV27,.,TGTGCCAGCAATTCACAGGGTGCGAACACCGGGGAGCTGTTTTTT,CASNSQGANTGELFF
once,TRBJ2-3,TRBV5-1,TRBD1,TGCGCCAGCAGCTCTGGACAGGGACAAGATACGCAGTATTTT,CASSSGQGQDTQYF
.,TRBJ2-7,TRBV7-9,.,TGTGCCAGCAGCTCCCCTGAGAGGCCCTCCTACGAGCAGTACTTC,CASSSPERPSYEQYF
.,TRBJ2-7,TRBV5-6,.,TGTGCCAGCAGCCCATGGCGGGGAAGATCCTACGAGCAGTACTTC,CASSPWRGRSYEQYF
.,TRBJ2-7,TRBV12-5,.,TGTGCTAGTGGTCCCCAGGGCAAAGGGTACGAGCAGTACTTC,CASGPQGKGYEQYF
.,TRBJ2-7,TRBV4-1,.,TGCGCCAGCAGCCAGCTGAGGGGGTCCTACGAGCAGTACTTC,CASSQLRGSYEQYF
.,TRBJ2-2,TRBV5-6,TRBD1,TGTGCCAGCAGCGGACAGGGGAGGGAGCTGTTTTTT,CASSGQGRELFF
.,TRBJ2-1,TRBV2,TRBD2,TGTGCCAGCAGTGACCCTAGCGGGAGCAATGAGCAGTTCTTC,CASSDPSGSNEQFF
.,TRBJ1-2,TRBV10-3,.,TGTGCCATCAGTGAGTCGGTCTCAGGAAGCTACACCTTC,CAISESVSGSYTF
.,TRBJ2-7,TRBV19,.,TGTGCCAGTAGTATAGTTTCAGGGACGGGGGCCTACGAGCAGTACTTC,CASSIVSGTGAYEQYF
.,TRBJ1-1,TRBV7-6,.,TGTGCCAGCAGCCTTGACAGCAACACTGAAGCTTTCTTT,CASSLDSNTEAFF
.,TRBJ2-1,TRBV9,TRBD1,TGTGCCAGCAGCGCCTCAGGATCGGGACAGGGGGCGGATGAGCAGTTCTTC,CASSASGSGQGADEQFF
.,TRBJ1-3,TRBV30,TRBD1,TGTGCCTGGAGTGCAGGGGGCGATTTT,CAWSAGGDF
.,TRBJ1-4,TRBV29-1,.,TGCAGCGTTGAAACAGGGACGGCAACTAATGAAAAACTGTTTTTT,CSVETGTATNEKLFF
.,TRBJ2-7,TRBV6-1,.,TGTGCCAGCAGTGCGGCGGTGATCTACGAGCAGTACTTC,CASSAAVIYEQYF
.,TRBJ1-1,TRBV6-1,TRBD1,TGTGCCAGCAGAGACAGGGTCGGAGCTTTCTTT,CASRDRVGAFF
.,TRBJ2-1,TRBV25-1,.,TGTGCCAGCAGTGCCCCAGGTAATGAGCAGTTCTTC,CASSAPGNEQFF
.,TRBJ2-1,TRBV7-9,TRBD1,TGTGCCAGCAGCCAAGAGGGACAGGGTGGGGACAATGAGCAGTTCTTC,CASSQEGQGGDNEQFF
.,TRBJ1-2,TRBV29-1,.,TGCAGCGGCGAACTAAGCGGCTATGGCTACACCTTC,CSGELSGYGYTF
.,TRBJ2-3,TRBV5-6,TRBD2,TGTGCCAGCAGCTTGGGAGCGGGAGCGTCAGATACGCAGTATTTT,CASSLGAGASDTQYF
.,TRBJ2-3,TRBV5-4,TRBD2,TGTGCCAGCAGCTCCGTGTCGGGAGGGCCTAAAGATACGCAGTATTTT,CASSSVSGGPKDTQYF
once,TRBJ2-7,TRBV13,TRBD2,TGTGCCAGCAGCTTAGTAGCTAGCGGGGCCTACGAGCAGTACTTC,CASSLVASGAYEQYF
.,TRBJ2-1,TRBV4-1,.,TGCGCCAGCAGCCAACTCGGGATCCAATCCTACAATGAGCAGTTCTTC,CASSQLGIQSYNEQFF
.,TRBJ2-6,TRBV5-1,TRBD1,TGCGCCAGCAGCGGGGGACAGGGGACTGGGGCCAACGTCCTGACTTTC,CASSGGQGTGANVLTF
.,TRBJ2-6,TRBV6-5,.,TGTGCCAGCAGTTATGTGGGGCCTGGGGCCAACGTCCTGACTTTC,CASSYVGPGANVLTF